Shown below are 29 T cell receptor beta chains from a single sample sequenced in a study of early T cells in non-severe SARS-CoV-2 infection. TCRdb reprocessed the 5' RACE reads with MiXCR, giving one entry per CDR3 protein. The sample contains roughly 16,000 distinct CDR3 sequences, approximately 5.4% of which appear only once. Source material: whole blood. Receptors were obtained from an adult who was a healthcare worker with PCR-confirmed SARS-CoV-2 infection or an uninfected control (not recorded which).

In this sample, this clonotype turned up many times. The chain combines TRBV6-6 with TRBJ2-3, with 14 bases identical to TRBD2. Trimming cost V 5 bases and J 3 bases; bases outside gene matches: 4. Germline loops: CDR1 MNHNY, CDR2 SVGAGI (reference sequence). The CDR3 is made up of 16 amino acids. The CDR3 sequence: CASSGTSGSLTDTQYF. As DNA, the CDR3 is TGTGCCAGCAGTGGGACTAGCGGGAGTTTGACAGATACGCAGTATTTT.

This clonotype was detected ten times or more. This chain links TRBV29-1 with TRBJ2-1, with D hard to call. The CDR3 has 15 amino acids. Per the germline V gene, CDR1 is SQVTM and CDR2 is ANQGSEA. V was cut by 6 bases and J by 0 bases, with 15 bases left in between. CDR3 coding DNA: TGCAGCGTCGGTGCCTCTAACAGCTCCTACAATGAGCAGTTCTTC. Protein: CSVGASNSSYNEQFF.

Ten or more counts support this clonotype. The chain recombines TRBV20-1 with TRBJ2-2; D not certain. V dropped 0 bases and J dropped 6 bases, with 17 bases sitting between them. The CDR3 has 16 amino acids. The germline V gene encodes CDR1 DFQATT and CDR2 SNEGSKA (reference sequence). This CDR3 reads CSARERRLELSGELFF. The CDR3 DNA sequence: TGCAGTGCTAGAGAACGGAGACTGGAACTTTCCGGGGAGCTGTTTTTT.

V gene TRBV12-3 or TRBV12-4 combines with J gene TRBJ2-1; 7 nucleotides line up with TRBD2. The CDR3 runs 15 residues. V lost 2 bases, J lost 7 bases, and 8 bases stayed unmatched. The CDR3 is CASSLWGGSGNEQFF. The CDR3 bases are TGTGCCAGCAGTTTATGGGGGGGGTCTGGAAATGAGCAGTTCTTC.

This clonotype was detected ten times or more. This chain connects TRBV5-1 to TRBJ2-7; D uncertain. The CDR3 is 15 residues long. The V end was cut by 0 bases, the J end by 5 bases, with 15 bases between. Germline-derived CDR1 and CDR2 are SGHRS and YFSETQ. The CDR3 DNA is TGCGCCAGCAGCTTGGAATTTATCACGATGGACGAGCAGTACTTC. Protein sequence: CASSLEFITMDEQYF. The variable domain in full, with the rest retrieved from reference TRBV5-1 and TRBJ2-7, is KAGVTQTPRYLIKTRGQQVTLSCSPISGHRSVSWYQQTPGQGLQFLFEYFSETQRNKGNFPGRFSGRQFSNSRSEMNVSTLELGDSALYLCASSLEFITMDEQYFGPGTRLTVT.

The sample holds many counts of this clonotype. The V gene is TRBV25-1, the J gene TRBJ2-7; D call uncertain. In germline, CDR1 is MGHDK, CDR2 SYGVNS. The CDR3 runs 14 residues. V was trimmed by 10 bases and J by 4 bases, leaving 20 bases between them. The CDR3 is CAKALGLIRYEQYF. CDR3 DNA: TGTGCCAAAGCATTAGGGTTGATTCGGTACGAGCAGTACTTC.

This clonotype came up many times. The genes are TRBV19 and TRBJ2-2; D possibly matches TRBD1 or TRBD2 (5 bases each). CDR1 is LNHDA and CDR2 is SQIVND in the germline V gene (reference sequence). CDR3 length: 15 residues. Trimming took off 5 bases at V and 4 bases at J, with 14 bases between the two ends. The CDR3 spells CASSGRGYSTGELFF. For the CDR3, the DNA is TGTGCCAGTAGTGGTCGGGGCTATAGCACCGGGGAGCTGTTTTTT. Full variable domain (remainder filled in from reference TRBV19 and TRBJ2-2): DGGITQSPKYLFRKEGQNVTLSCEQNLNHDAMYWYRQDPGQGLRLIYYSQIVNDFQKGDIAEGYSVSREKKESFPLTVTSAQKNPTAFYLCASSGRGYSTGELFFGEGSRLTVL.

This clonotype was seen at least ten times. This chain links TRBV29-1 with TRBJ2-3, with D uncertain. From germline, CDR1 is SQVTM and CDR2 ANQGSEA. The CDR3 spans 14 residues. The V end was cut by 0 bases, the J end by 4 bases, with 11 bases between. The CDR3 DNA reads as TGCAGCGTTGAAGATCTTGGGGTAGCAGATACGCAGTATTTT. Its protein product is CSVEDLGVADTQYF.

This clonotype came up many times. The V call is TRBV7-9, the J call TRBJ2-5; D perhaps matches TRBD2 (5 bases). V lost 3 bases to trimming and J lost 5 bases, with 13 bases between them. This CDR3 is 14 amino acids long. The germline gives CDR1 SEHNR, CDR2 FQNEAQ (reference sequence). As DNA, the CDR3 is TGTGCCAGCAGCTTCACCGGGGTTTACGAGACCCAGTACTTC. Translating gives CASSFTGVYETQYF.

This clonotype was seen repeatedly, ten times or more. The chain couples TRBV7-9 to TRBJ1-5; 7 nucleotides line up with TRBD1. CDR1 is SEHNR, CDR2 FQNEAQ, per germline (reference sequence). This CDR3 spans 15 amino acids. Trimming removed 5 bases from V and 7 bases from J; junction bases left unmatched: 11. The CDR3 reads CASSPATGVSQPQHF. In DNA form, the CDR3 reads TGTGCCAGCAGCCCGGCTACAGGGGTGTCACAGCCCCAGCATTTT.

This clonotype was seen repeatedly, ten times or more. This rearrangement joins TRBV11-3 to TRBJ1-1, with no clear D. Germline V gene sequence: CDR1 SGHNT, CDR2 YENEEA. This CDR3 has 15 amino acids. Trimming took 1 base from V and 1 from J, leaving 10 bases between them. This CDR3 is CASSLALGSNTEAFF. CDR3 sequence (DNA): TGTGCCAGCAGCTTAGCACTGGGCTCGAACACTGAAGCTTTCTTT.

In its sample, this clonotype was seen a few times. This chain links TRBV7-6 with TRBJ2-5; weak D call: TRBD2 (7 bases). This CDR3 region has 12 residues. The V and J ends lost 5 bases and 5 bases respectively, with 9 bases between them. Germline V CDR1 and CDR2: SGHVS, FNYEAQ. This CDR3 reads CASSGGAETQYF. CDR3 nucleotide sequence: TGTGCCAGCAGCGGGGGGGCGGAGACCCAGTACTTC.

This clonotype has a count of ten or more. The chain combines TRBV10-3 with TRBJ2-1; D is unclear. This CDR3 spans 12 amino acids. Trimming took 4 bases from V and 10 from J, leaving 11 bases between them. Germline assignment: CDR1 ENHRY and CDR2 SYGVKD. Written as DNA, the CDR3 is TGTGCCATCAGTGTTGGGGTAGAGGAGCAGTTCTTC. It codes for CAISVGVEEQFF.

By its share, this clonotype is medium-sized. The rearrangement links TRBV19 to TRBJ2-1, with 11 bases fitting TRBD2. CDR3 length: 16 amino acids. Unmatched junction bases numbered 5, after V lost 7 bases and J lost 0 bases. Germline CDR1 is LNHDA and CDR2 is SQIVND (reference sequence). The CDR3 here is CASKASGRSSYNEQFF. In nucleotides, the CDR3 is TGTGCCAGTAAGGCTAGCGGGAGGAGCTCCTACAATGAGCAGTTCTTC.

The table lists this clonotype with many counts. The J gene is TRBJ1-1, the V gene TRBV6-5, with 9 bases aligning to TRBD1. The ends lost 0 bases at V and 1 base at J; junction bases unmatched: 9. Germline loops: CDR1 MNHEY, CDR2 SVGAGI. This CDR3 is 18 amino acids long. This chain's CDR3 is CASSYSRYRGRGNTEAFF. The DNA for the CDR3 is TGTGCCAGCAGTTACTCCCGCTACAGGGGGCGAGGGAACACTGAAGCTTTCTTT.

CDR3 sequence reads: CAISGLAGSTDTQYF. CDR3 DNA sequence: TGTGCCATCAGCGGACTAGCGGGGAGCACAGATACGCAGTATTTT. The chain carries TRBV10-3 and TRBJ2-3; 12 nucleotides agree with TRBD2. Germline CDR1 and CDR2: ENHRY and SYGVKD. J lost 0 bases, V lost 6 bases, and 1 base had no gene match. This CDR3 comprises 15 residues.

The J gene is TRBJ2-3, the V gene TRBV10-1; D may be TRBD2 (5 bases). This CDR3 spans 12 amino acids. Germline V gene lookup returns CDR1 WNHNN and CDR2 SYGVQD (reference sequence). Trimming took 6 bases from V and 10 from J, leaving 14 bases between them. CDR3 region: CASSATKGSQYF. Here the CDR3 DNA reads TGCGCCAGCAGCGCGACTAAGGGCTCGCAGTATTTT.

The sample holds many counts of this clonotype. The chain links TRBV7-9 to TRBJ2-4, with 9 bases that match TRBD1. This CDR3 is built from 14 residues. From germline, CDR1 is SEHNR and CDR2 FQNEAQ (reference sequence). With 4 bases clipped from V and 4 bases from J, the junction kept 2 bases outside the gene matches. The chain's CDR3 is CASSWGTGKNIQYF. The CDR3 DNA reads as TGTGCCAGCAGCTGGGGGACAGGGAAAAACATTCAGTACTTC.

This clonotype has ten or more counts. The chain employs TRBV11-2 and TRBJ2-5; TRBD2 matches 9 bases. Germline V gives CDR1 SGHAT, CDR2 FQNNGV. With 5 bases clipped from V and 1 base from J, the junction kept 2 bases outside the gene matches. CDR3 length equals 14 residues. In nucleotides, the CDR3 is TGTGCCAGCAGCGAGACTAGCGGCCAAGAGACCCAGTACTTC. It translates to CASSETSGQETQYF.

In this sample, this clonotype turned up many times. The CDR3 nucleotides are TGTGCCAGCAGCCCCGGACAGGGTTGGACCGGGGAGCTGTTTTTT. This gives the protein CASSPGQGWTGELFF. The chain has TRBV12-3 or TRBV12-4 and TRBJ2-2, with 8 bases aligning to TRBD1. Trimming cost V 6 bases and J 5 bases; bases outside gene matches: 8. CDR3 size: 15 residues.

This clonotype was seen ten or more times. V is TRBV20-1 and J is TRBJ1-1; D unclear. The V and J ends lost 6 bases and 1 base respectively, with 9 bases between them. The CDR3 contains 12 residues. CDR1 and CDR2 (germline): DFQATT, SNEGSKA (reference sequence). CDR3 DNA sequence: TGCAGTGCCTTCTTAGCGAACACTGAAGCTTTCTTT. Translation: CSAFLANTEAFF.

In its sample, this clonotype was seen a few times. This chain joins TRBV18 and TRBJ2-5; D is undetermined. CDR1 KGHSH and CDR2 LQKENI come from the germline V gene. The CDR3 loop spans 12 amino acids. V lost 3 bases, J lost 1 base, and 3 bases lay in between. CDR3 region: CASSPLQETQYF. Here the CDR3 DNA reads TGTGCCAGCTCACCCCTCCAAGAGACCCAGTACTTC. The full variable domain, with the rest looked up from reference TRBV18 and TRBJ2-5, is NAGVMQNPRHLVRRRGQEARLRCSPMKGHSHVYWYRQLPEEGLKFMVYLQKENIIDESGMPKERFSAEFPKEGPSILRIQQVVRGDSAAYFCASSPLQETQYFGPGTRLLVL.

This clonotype rates as medium-sized. V is TRBV15 and J is TRBJ1-6, with D unclear. The CDR3 is 12 amino acids. Germline lookup yields CDR1 LNHNV and CDR2 YYDKDF (reference sequence). V was pared by 3 bases and J by 7 bases, with 4 bases between. This chain's CDR3 is CATSSSNSPLHF. CDR3 DNA: TGTGCCACCAGCAGTTCAAATTCACCCCTCCACTTT.

This clonotype was seen many times. The V and J genes are TRBV9 and TRBJ2-2, with TRBD2 identical over 10 bases. The CDR3 length is 16 residues. After removal of 0 bases from V and 1 base from J, the junction contained 0 bases not matched to a gene. CDR1 and CDR2 from the germline V gene are SGDLS and YYNGEE. DNA for the CDR3: TGTGCCAGCAGCGTAGGACTAGCGGGGAACACCGGGGAGCTGTTTTTT. Translating it yields CASSVGLAGNTGELFF.

Ten or more counts support this clonotype. This sequence joins TRBV12-3 or TRBV12-4 and TRBJ1-2; a possible D gene is TRBD1 (5 bases). The CDR3 is 13 residues long. The V gene lost 8 bases and the J gene lost 1 base, with 11 bases spanning the gap. CDR3 loop: CASSTEDNYGYTF. Written as DNA, the CDR3 is TGTGCCAGCTCGACAGAGGATAACTATGGCTACACCTTC.

This clonotype was observed many times. V and J are TRBV6-6 and TRBJ2-7; a possible D gene is TRBD1 (5 bases). CDR1 is MNHNY and CDR2 is SVGAGI in the germline V gene (reference sequence). CDR3 length: 13 amino acids. V was shortened by 4 bases and J by 6 bases, with 13 bases between the two germline ends. The CDR3 sequence is CASSSASRVEQYF. The CDR3 coding sequence is TGTGCCAGCAGTTCCGCCTCCAGGGTCGAGCAGTACTTC.

This clonotype was recorded only once. The genes are TRBV6-5 and TRBJ1-1; D is possibly TRBD1 (5 bases). Germline CDR1 is MNHEY and CDR2 is SVGAGI. This CDR3 region has 15 residues. The V end lost 9 bases, the J end lost 0 bases, and 17 bases lay between the germline ends. CDR3 amino acids: CASTPPGALNTEAFF. For the CDR3, the DNA is TGTGCCAGTACTCCCCCCGGGGCATTGAACACTGAAGCTTTCTTT.

The V call is TRBV27, the J call TRBJ1-6; no definite D call. V lost 5 bases and J lost 10, with 12 bases in between. CDR1 is MNHEY and CDR2 is SMNVEV in the germline V gene (reference sequence). The CDR3 consists of 13 residues. CDR3 DNA sequence: TGTGCCAGCAGTGTGACACAGCCCTCACCCCTCCACTTT. This sequence encodes CASSVTQPSPLHF.

The sample holds many counts of this clonotype. This chain uses TRBV20-1 with TRBJ2-3; 8 positions match TRBD2. Germline-derived CDR1 and CDR2 are DFQATT and SNEGSKA (reference sequence). V trimming: 1 base; J trimming: 6 bases; junction bases outside the gene matches: 9. The CDR3 totals 15 residues. CDR3 nucleotides: TGCAGTGCTAGAGGGACGGGAGGGCCCTCGGATACGCAGTATTTT. This translates into CSARGTGGPSDTQYF.